This T cell receptor (beta chain) stems from a study of tumor and adjacent non-tumor tissue in lung cancer. Overall study results and limits: Tumor tissue had significantly higher TCR diversity than normal lung. Tumor repertoires had a smaller top 100 clone share than normal lung.

In regard to this clonotype: The antigen remains unidentified.

TCRbeta libraries were built with three rounds of nested PCR, modified from ARM-PCR. TCRdb re-called the multiplex PCR reads with MiXCR, one entry per CDR3 protein. The data show more than 70,000 distinct CDR3 sequences, around three fifths seen once. RNA was extracted from bulk tissue without any cell sorting. Donors were chemotherapy-naive, newly diagnosed lung cancer surgical patients in China, August–November 2014. Between the trimmed V and J ends, which lost 9 bases and 4 bases, there was a span of 16 bases. The length of the CDR3 is 14 residues. CDR1 SGHTA and CDR2 FQGNSA come from the germline V gene.

The sequence derives from a man in his 70s with non-small cell lung cancer. The sequenced sample was lung tumor tissue. This rearrangement joins TRBV7-2 to TRBJ1-3; no clear D gene. The DNA for the CDR3 is TGTGCCAGTAACTTAGGGCAAATCGGAAACACCATATATTTT. This encodes CASNLGQIGNTIYF.